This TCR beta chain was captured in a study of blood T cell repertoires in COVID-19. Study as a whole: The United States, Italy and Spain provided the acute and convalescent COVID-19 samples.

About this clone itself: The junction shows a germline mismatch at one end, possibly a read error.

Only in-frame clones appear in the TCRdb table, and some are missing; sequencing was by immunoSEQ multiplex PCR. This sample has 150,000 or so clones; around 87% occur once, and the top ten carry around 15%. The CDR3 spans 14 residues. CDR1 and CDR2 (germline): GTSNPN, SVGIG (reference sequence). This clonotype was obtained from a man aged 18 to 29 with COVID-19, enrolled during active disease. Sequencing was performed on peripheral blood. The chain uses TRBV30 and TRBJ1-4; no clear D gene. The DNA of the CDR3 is TGTGCCTGGAGTGTAGGAGGAACTAATGAAAAACTGCTTTTT. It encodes CAWSVGGTNEKLLF.